This TCR beta chain stems from a study of blood T cell repertoires in COVID-19. Study-level background: Whether acute or convalescent, the COVID-19 samples came from the United States, Italy and Spain. T cells, B-cell-depleted T cells, or PBMCs provided the cDNA or gDNA that served as material.

CDR1 and CDR2 from the germline V gene are SGHRS and YFSETQ. The CDR3 is 15 residues long. V shed 0 bases and J shed 3 bases, with 12 bases lying between them. As processed by the authors: Using reference gene primer amplification, nucleated cell counts were estimated. Sequenced by immunoSEQ multiplex PCR; TCRdb stores in-frame clones only, minus some. V, J and clone size are taken as reported in that table, and D and trimming were inferred from the DNA itself. The sample has 35,000 to 50,000 clones, roughly 69% seen once. V usage is TRBV5-1 and J usage is TRBJ1-1, with no clear D. Sequencing input: peripheral blood. The sequence derives from a man of 80 years or more with acute or convalescent COVID-19. The CDR3 loop is CASSLVPGRDTEAFF. The CDR3 DNA follows: TGCGCCAGCAGCTTGGTACCTGGCCGGGACACTGAAGCTTTCTTT.